The 11 T cell receptor beta chains given below trace back to one sample, sequenced in a study of CD8 T cells in Susac syndrome. The authors reverse transcribed roughly 0.45 to 1 ug RNA with random hexamers. TCRdb reprocessed the immunoSEQ multiplex PCR reads with MiXCR, giving one entry per CDR3 protein. This table has roughly 200,000 distinct CDR3 sequences, 94% appearing once. The sequenced material came from CD4+ T cells from PBMCs. Receptors originate from a human donor with Susac syndrome.

The rearrangement uses TRBV7-8 and TRBJ2-5, with 8 bases matching TRBD1. The CDR3 is made up of 15 amino acids. V dropped 5 bases and J dropped 5; count of bases not matched to a gene: 10. The germline V gene encodes CDR1 SGHVS and CDR2 FQNEAQ. This chain's CDR3 is CASSPGQGVMETQYF. CDR3 nucleotides: TGTGCCAGCAGCCCTGGACAGGGTGTAATGGAGACCCAGTACTTC.

This clonotype showed up just once. The CDR3 coding sequence is TGTGCCAGCAGAAGTAGGTTAGCGGGGGGGCAACACGAGCAGTACTTC. Its translation is CASRSRLAGGQHEQYF. The chain carries TRBV27 and TRBJ2-7; the match to TRBD2 covers 11 bases. Germline V gene sequence: CDR1 MNHEY, CDR2 SMNVEV (reference sequence). With V trimmed by 6 bases and J by 5 bases, 12 bases remained unmatched. This CDR3 is 16 amino acids long.

This clonotype was found once. The chain's CDR3 is CSARIPPGTSGGRYNEQFF. Written as DNA, the CDR3 is TGCAGTGCTAGAATACCTCCCGGGACTAGCGGGGGGCGTTACAATGAGCAGTTCTTC. The rearrangement joins TRBV20-1 to TRBJ2-1; TRBD2 matches 15 bases. The germline V gene has CDR1 DFQATT and CDR2 SNEGSKA (reference sequence). V was pared by 2 bases and J by 4 bases, with 12 bases of the junction left unmatched. There are 19 residues in the CDR3.

The rearrangement links TRBV4-1 to TRBJ2-3, with D possibly TRBD2 on 6 matching bases. Germline values: CDR1 MGHRA, CDR2 YSYEKL. CDR3 length: 16 residues. V was clipped by 0 bases and J by 2 bases, with 12 bases between them. The CDR3 DNA follows: TGCGCCAGCAGCCAAGAGGGAGGACGACTCACAGATACGCAGTATTTT. This translates into CASSQEGGRLTDTQYF.

V and J are TRBV12-3 or TRBV12-4 and TRBJ1-6; D is perhaps TRBD1 (6 bases). The V end lost 6 bases, the J end lost 10 bases, and 16 bases lay between the germline ends. The CDR3 length is 14 residues. CDR3 sequence: CASSPTGRYSPLHF. The DNA of the CDR3 is TGTGCCAGCAGCCCGACAGGACGGTACTCACCCCTCCACTTT.

The chain links TRBV6-2 or TRBV6-3 to TRBJ2-2; D call uncertain. This CDR3 contains 15 residues. Trimming cost V 3 bases and J 3 bases, with 11 bases left between them. The germline V gene encodes CDR1 MNHEY and CDR2 SVGEGT. CDR3 residues: CASSYRRSDTGELFF. The CDR3 coding sequence is TGTGCCAGCAGTTATCGTCGCAGTGACACCGGGGAGCTGTTTTTT.

The chain is built from TRBV7-2 and TRBJ2-5; D uncertain. The CDR3 is made up of 17 amino acids. CDR1 is SGHTA and CDR2 is FQGNSA in the germline V gene. V shed 0 bases and J shed 1 base, with 15 bases lying between them. CDR3 amino acids: CASSLARMDGGQETQYF. The CDR3 DNA reads as TGTGCCAGCAGCTTAGCGCGGATGGACGGCGGCCAAGAGACCCAGTACTTC.

The CDR3: CASSPGAYTEAFF. In nucleotides, the CDR3 is TGTGCCAGCAGCCCAGGGGCTTACACTGAAGCTTTCTTT. The chain employs TRBV16 and TRBJ1-1; possible D gene TRBD1, 6 bases. The CDR3 length is 13 residues. The V end was cut by 4 bases, the J end by 3 bases, with 9 bases between. In germline, CDR1 is KGHSY, CDR2 FQNENV.

The rearrangement links TRBV12-5 to TRBJ1-1; the match to TRBD1 covers 8 bases. V shed 6 bases, J shed 7 bases, and the junction held 16 bases outside the gene matches. The CDR3 is made up of 16 amino acids. Per germline, CDR1 LGHNT and CDR2 FRNRAP. The CDR3 spells CASGTGQGDHGGEAFF. In nucleotides, the CDR3 is TGTGCTAGTGGGACCGGACAGGGTGACCACGGAGGTGAAGCTTTCTTT.

The chain couples TRBV5-6 to TRBJ1-2, with D maybe TRBD1 (5 bases). Germline V CDR1 and CDR2: SGHDT, YYEEEE. V was trimmed by 6 bases and J by 8 bases, leaving 17 bases between them. The CDR3 spans 13 residues. The CDR3 protein is CASTPGGGGGYTF. The CDR3 bases are TGTGCCAGCACGCCGGGCGGGGGAGGAGGCTACACCTTC.

A remark on this clonotype: At one end, the junction sequence differs from germline, possibly due to a read error. The rearrangement links TRBV6-5 to TRBJ1-2, with a weak D call TRBD1 (6 bases). Germline CDR1 and CDR2: MNHEY and SVGAGI. The CDR3 totals 13 residues. CDR3 residues: CASSSHLGDTGHF. The CDR3, as DNA: TGTGCCAGCAGTTCCCACCTCGGGGACACCGGCCACTTC.